This T cell receptor (beta chain) was profiled in a study of T-cell reconstitution after alpha-beta-depleted transplantation in children. Overall study results and limits: Surviving recipient T cells and intrathymic progenitors accounted for some patients' high TCRbeta diversity at day 60. Several hundred expanded graft clones reportedly were the source of alpha-beta T cells about two months after transplant. The main origin of T-cell counts and diversity one year after transplant was newly produced T cells.

Unique molecular identifiers featured in how the TCRbeta library was prepared. A single record per CDR3 protein comes from TCRdb applying MiXCR to the PCR reads. The sample holds approximately 500,000 distinct CDR3 sequences; 25% to 30% are singletons and the top ten take around 36%. Per the germline V gene, CDR1 is MGHDK and CDR2 is SYGVNS. Trimming shortened V by 1 base and J by 1 base, and 14 bases separated the two germline ends. The CDR3 has 16 residues. Points on this clonotype: The antigen remains undetermined.

Sequences were derived from PBMCs, sampled before TCRalphabeta/CD19-depleted stem cell transplant. V usage is TRBV25-1 and J usage is TRBJ2-7; D might be TRBD2 (6 bases). This clonotype was obtained from a boy under two years old with Wiskott-Aldrich syndrome, due to receive a stem cell transplant. The chain's CDR3 is CASSEWEADGSYEQYF. The DNA of the CDR3 is TGTGCCAGCAGTGAATGGGAGGCGGACGGATCCTACGAGCAGTACTTC.